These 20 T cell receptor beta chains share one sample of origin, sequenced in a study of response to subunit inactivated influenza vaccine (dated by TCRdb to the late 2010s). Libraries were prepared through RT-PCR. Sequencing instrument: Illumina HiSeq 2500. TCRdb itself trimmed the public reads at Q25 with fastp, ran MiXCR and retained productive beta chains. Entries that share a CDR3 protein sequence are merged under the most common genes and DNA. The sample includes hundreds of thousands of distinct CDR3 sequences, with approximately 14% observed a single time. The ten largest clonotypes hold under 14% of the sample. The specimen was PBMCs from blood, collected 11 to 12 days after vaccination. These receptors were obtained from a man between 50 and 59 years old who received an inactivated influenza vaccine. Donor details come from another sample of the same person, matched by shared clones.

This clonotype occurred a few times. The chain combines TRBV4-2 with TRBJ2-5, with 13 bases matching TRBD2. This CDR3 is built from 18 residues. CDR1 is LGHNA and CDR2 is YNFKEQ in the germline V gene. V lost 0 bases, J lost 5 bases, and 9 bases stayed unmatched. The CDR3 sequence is CASSQDQTSGGAGETQYF. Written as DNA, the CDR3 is TGTGCCAGCAGCCAAGATCAAACTAGCGGGGGGGCCGGGGAGACCCAGTACTTC.

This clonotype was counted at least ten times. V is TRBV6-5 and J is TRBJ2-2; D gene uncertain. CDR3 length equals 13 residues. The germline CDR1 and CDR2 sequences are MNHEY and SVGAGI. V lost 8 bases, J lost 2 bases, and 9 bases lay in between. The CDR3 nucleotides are TGTGCCAGCCGTTGGGCAAACACCGGGGAGCTGTTTTTT. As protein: CASRWANTGELFF.

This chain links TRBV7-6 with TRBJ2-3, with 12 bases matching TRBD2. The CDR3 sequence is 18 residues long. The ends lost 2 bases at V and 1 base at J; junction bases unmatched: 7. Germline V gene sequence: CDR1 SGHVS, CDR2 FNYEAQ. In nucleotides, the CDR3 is TGTGCCAGCAGCTTACAGACTAGCGGGGGTTTTCGCACAGATACGCAGTATTTT. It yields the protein CASSLQTSGGFRTDTQYF.

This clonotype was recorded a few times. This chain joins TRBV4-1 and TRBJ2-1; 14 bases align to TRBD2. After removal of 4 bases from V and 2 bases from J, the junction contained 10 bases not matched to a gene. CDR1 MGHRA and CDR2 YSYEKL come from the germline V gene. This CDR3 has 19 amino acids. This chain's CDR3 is CASSRSPGLAGAAYNEQFF. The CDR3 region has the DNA TGCGCCAGCAGCCGCAGTCCGGGACTAGCGGGGGCCGCCTACAATGAGCAGTTCTTC.

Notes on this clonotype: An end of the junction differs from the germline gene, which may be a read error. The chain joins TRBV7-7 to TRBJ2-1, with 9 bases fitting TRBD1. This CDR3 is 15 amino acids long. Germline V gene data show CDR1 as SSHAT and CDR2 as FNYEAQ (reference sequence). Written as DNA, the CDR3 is TGTGCTAGCAGCGAAACAGGGGGCCCTTACAATGAGCAGTTCTTC. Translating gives CASSETGGPYNEQFF. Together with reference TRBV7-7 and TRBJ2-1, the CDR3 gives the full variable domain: GAGVSQSPRYKVTKRGQDVTLRCDPISSHATLYWYQQALGQGPEFLTYFNYEAQPDKSGLPSDRFSAERPEGSISTLTIQRTEQRDSAMYRCASSETGGPYNEQFFGPGTRLTVL.

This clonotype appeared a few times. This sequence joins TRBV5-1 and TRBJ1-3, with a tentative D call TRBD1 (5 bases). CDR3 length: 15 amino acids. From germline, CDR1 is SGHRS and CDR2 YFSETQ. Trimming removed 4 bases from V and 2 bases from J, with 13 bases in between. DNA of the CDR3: TGCGCCAGCAGCCCCGGGGGGACTGCTGGAAACACCATATATTTT. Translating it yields CASSPGGTAGNTIYF. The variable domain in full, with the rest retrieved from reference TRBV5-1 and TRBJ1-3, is KAGVTQTPRYLIKTRGQQVTLSCSPISGHRSVSWYQQTPGQGLQFLFEYFSETQRNKGNFPGRFSGRQFSNSRSEMNVSTLELGDSALYLCASSPGGTAGNTIYFGEGSWLTVV.

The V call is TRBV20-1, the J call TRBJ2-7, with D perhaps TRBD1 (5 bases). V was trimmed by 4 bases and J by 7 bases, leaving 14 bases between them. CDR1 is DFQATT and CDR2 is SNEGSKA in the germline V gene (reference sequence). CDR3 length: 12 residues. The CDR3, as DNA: TGCAGTGCTAACACGGACATCTTGGAGCAGTACTTC. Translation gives CSANTDILEQYF.

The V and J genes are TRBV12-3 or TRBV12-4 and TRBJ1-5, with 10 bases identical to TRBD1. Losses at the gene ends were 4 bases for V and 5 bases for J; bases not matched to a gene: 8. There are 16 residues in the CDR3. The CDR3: CASSSPTGQGYQPQHF. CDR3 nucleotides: TGTGCCAGCAGTTCCCCCACGGGACAGGGGTATCAGCCCCAGCATTTT.

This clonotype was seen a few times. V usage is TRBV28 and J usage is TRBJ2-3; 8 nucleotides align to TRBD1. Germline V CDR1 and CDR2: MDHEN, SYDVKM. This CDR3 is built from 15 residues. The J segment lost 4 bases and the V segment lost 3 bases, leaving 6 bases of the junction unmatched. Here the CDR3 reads CASSLTGDGADTQYF. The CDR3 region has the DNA TGTGCCAGCAGTTTGACAGGGGATGGCGCAGATACGCAGTATTTT.

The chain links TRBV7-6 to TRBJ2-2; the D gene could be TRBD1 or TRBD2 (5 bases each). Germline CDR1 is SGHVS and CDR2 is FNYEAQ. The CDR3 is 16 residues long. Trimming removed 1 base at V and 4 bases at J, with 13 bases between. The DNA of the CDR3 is TGTGCCAGCAGCTTAGGGTGGGGCGGAGGCACCGGGGAGCTGTTTTTT. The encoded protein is CASSLGWGGGTGELFF.

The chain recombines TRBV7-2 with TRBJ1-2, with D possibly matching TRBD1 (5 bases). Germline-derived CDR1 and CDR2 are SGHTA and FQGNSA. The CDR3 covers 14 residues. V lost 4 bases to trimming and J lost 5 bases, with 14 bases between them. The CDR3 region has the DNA TGTGCCAGCAGCTCCCGCCGGGGGGAATATGGCTACACCTTC. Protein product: CASSSRRGEYGYTF.

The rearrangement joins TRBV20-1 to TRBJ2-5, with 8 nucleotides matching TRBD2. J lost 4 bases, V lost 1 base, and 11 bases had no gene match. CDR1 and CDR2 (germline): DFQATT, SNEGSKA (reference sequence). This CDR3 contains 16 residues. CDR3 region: CSARVTAGVYRETQYF. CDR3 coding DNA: TGCAGTGCTAGAGTAACAGCGGGAGTGTATAGAGAGACCCAGTACTTC.

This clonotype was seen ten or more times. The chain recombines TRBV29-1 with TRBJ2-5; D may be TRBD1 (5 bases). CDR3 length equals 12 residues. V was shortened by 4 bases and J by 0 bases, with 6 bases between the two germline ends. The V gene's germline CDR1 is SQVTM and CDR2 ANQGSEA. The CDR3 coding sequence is TGCAGCGTTGGACAGCACCAAGAGACCCAGTACTTC. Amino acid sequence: CSVGQHQETQYF.

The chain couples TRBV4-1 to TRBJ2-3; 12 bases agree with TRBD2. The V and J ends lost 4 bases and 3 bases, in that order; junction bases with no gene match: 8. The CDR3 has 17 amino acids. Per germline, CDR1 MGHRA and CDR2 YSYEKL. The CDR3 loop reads CASSRRLAGVYTDTQYF. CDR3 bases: TGCGCCAGCAGCCGTAGACTAGCGGGGGTCTATACAGATACGCAGTATTTT.

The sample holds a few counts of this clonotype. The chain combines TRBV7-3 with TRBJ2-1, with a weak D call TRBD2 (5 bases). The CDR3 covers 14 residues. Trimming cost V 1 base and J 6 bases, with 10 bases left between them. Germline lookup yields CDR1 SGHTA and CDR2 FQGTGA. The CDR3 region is CASSLIALGNEQFF. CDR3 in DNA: TGTGCCAGCAGCTTAATTGCACTAGGCAATGAGCAGTTCTTC.

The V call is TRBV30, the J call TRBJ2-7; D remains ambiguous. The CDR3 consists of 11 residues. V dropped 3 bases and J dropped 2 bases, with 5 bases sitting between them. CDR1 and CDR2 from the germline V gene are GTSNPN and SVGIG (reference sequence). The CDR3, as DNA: TGTGCCTGGAGCGGGCCCTACGAGCAGTACTTC. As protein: CAWSGPYEQYF.

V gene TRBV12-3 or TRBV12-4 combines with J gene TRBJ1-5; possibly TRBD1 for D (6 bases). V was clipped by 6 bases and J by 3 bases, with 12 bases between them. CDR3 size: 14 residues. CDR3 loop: CASRPRDNNQPQHF. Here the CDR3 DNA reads TGTGCCAGCAGGCCCCGGGACAACAATCAGCCCCAGCATTTT.

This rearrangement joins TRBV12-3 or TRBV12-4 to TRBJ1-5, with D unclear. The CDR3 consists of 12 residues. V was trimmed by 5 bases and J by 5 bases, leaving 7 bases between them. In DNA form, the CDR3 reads TGTGCCAGCAGTCACCTGGATCAGCCCCAGCATTTT. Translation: CASSHLDQPQHF.

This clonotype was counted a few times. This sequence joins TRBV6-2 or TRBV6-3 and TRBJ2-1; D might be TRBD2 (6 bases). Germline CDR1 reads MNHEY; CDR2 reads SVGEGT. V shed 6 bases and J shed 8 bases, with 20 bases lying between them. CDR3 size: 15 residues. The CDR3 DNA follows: TGTGCCAGCAGAGAGGGGAGGCCCCTTCTCGATGAGCAGTTCTTC. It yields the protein CASREGRPLLDEQFF.

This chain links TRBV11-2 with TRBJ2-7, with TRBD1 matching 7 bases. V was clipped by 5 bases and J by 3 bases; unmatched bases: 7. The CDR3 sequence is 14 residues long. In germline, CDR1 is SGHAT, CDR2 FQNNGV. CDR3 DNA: TGTGCCAGCAGCAGGCCGACAGGGCACTACGAGCAGTACTTC. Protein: CASSRPTGHYEQYF.